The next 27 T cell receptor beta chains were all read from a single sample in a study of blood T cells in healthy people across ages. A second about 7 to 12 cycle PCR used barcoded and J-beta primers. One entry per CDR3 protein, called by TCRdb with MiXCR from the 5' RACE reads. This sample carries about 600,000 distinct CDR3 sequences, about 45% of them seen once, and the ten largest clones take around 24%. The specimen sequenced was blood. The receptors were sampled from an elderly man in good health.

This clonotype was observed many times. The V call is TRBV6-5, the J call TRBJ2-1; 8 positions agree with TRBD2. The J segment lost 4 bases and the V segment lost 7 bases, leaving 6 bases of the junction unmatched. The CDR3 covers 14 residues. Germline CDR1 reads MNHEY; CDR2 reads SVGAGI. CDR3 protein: CASMEAGGYNEQFF. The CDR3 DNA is TGTGCCAGCATGGAGGCGGGAGGTTACAATGAGCAGTTCTTC.

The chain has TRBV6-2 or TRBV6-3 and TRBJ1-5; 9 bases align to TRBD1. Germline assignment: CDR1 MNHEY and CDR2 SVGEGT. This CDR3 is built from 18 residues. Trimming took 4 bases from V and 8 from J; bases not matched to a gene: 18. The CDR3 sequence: CASSSNRLAGTGFKPQHF. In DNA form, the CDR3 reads TGTGCCAGCAGTTCTAATAGGCTCGCTGGGACAGGGTTCAAGCCCCAGCATTTT.

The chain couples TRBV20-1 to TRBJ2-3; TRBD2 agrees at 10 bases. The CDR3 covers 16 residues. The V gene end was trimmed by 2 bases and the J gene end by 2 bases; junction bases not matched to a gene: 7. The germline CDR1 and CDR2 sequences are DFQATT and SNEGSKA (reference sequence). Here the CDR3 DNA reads TGCAGTGCTAGAACAGCGGGGGGGCGAATCACAGATACGCAGTATTTT. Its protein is CSARTAGGRITDTQYF.

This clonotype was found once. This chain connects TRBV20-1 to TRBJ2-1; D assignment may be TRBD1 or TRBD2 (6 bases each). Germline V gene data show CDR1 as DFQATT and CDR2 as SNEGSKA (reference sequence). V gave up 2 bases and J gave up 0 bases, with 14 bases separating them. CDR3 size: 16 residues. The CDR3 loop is CSARRGASSSYNEQFF. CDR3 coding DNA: TGCAGTGCTAGAAGGGGGGCTAGCAGCTCCTACAATGAGCAGTTCTTC.

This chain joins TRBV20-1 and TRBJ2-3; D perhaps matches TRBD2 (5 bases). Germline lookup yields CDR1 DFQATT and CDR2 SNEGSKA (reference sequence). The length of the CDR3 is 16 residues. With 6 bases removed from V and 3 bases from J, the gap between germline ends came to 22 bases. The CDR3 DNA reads TGCAGTGCCCCACCGGCGAACCCCACGGGGACAGATACGCAGTATTTT. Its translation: CSAPPANPTGTDTQYF.

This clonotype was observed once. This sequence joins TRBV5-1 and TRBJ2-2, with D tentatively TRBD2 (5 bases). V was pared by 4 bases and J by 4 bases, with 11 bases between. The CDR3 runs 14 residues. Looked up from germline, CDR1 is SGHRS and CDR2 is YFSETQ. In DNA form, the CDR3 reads TGCGCCAGCAGCGAGGACTCTGGCACCGGGGAGCTGTTTTTT. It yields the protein CASSEDSGTGELFF.

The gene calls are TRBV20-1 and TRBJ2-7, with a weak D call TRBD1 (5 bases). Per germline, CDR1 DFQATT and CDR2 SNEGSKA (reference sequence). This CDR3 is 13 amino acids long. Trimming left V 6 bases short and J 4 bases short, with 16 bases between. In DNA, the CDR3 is TGCAGTGCCCGCAGTCCAGGGCTGTACGAGCAGTACTTC. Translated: CSARSPGLYEQYF.

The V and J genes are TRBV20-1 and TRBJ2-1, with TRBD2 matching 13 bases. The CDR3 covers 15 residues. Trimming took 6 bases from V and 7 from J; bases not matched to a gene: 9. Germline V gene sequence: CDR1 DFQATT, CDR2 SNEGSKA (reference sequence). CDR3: CSAPPGTSGTNEQFF. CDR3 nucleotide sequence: TGCAGTGCCCCGCCGGGGACTAGCGGGACTAATGAGCAGTTCTTC.

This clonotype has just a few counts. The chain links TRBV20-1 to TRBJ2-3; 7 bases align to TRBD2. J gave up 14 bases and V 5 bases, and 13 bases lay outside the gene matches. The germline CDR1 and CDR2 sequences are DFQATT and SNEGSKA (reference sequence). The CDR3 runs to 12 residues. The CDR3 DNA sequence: TGCAGTGCTGGAGGGACTACCTGGCCGGTGTATTTT. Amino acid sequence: CSAGGTTWPVYF.

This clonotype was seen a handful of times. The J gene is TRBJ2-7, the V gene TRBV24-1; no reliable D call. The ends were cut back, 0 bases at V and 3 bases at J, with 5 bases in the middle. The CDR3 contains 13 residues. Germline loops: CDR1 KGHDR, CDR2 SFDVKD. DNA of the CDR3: TGTGCCACCAGTGATTTGGGCTACTACGAGCAGTACTTC. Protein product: CATSDLGYYEQYF.

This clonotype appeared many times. This chain's CDR3 is CSAYKRAPYNEQFF. For the CDR3, the DNA is TGCAGTGCTTACAAGCGGGCCCCCTACAATGAGCAGTTCTTC. V is TRBV20-1 and J is TRBJ2-1; tentative D call: TRBD2 (6 bases). The CDR3 extends over 14 amino acids. Trimming shortened V by 5 bases and J by 2 bases, and 13 bases separated the two germline ends. The germline gives CDR1 DFQATT, CDR2 SNEGSKA (reference sequence).

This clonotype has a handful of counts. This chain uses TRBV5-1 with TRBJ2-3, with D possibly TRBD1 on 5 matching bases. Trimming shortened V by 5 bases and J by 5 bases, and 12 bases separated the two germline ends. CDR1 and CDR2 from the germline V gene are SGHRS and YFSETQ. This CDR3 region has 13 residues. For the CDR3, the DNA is TGCGCCAGCAGACTTGGGGCTTTAGATACGCAGTATTTT. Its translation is CASRLGALDTQYF. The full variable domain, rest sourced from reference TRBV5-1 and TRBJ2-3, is KAGVTQTPRYLIKTRGQQVTLSCSPISGHRSVSWYQQTPGQGLQFLFEYFSETQRNKGNFPGRFSGRQFSNSRSEMNVSTLELGDSALYLCASRLGALDTQYFGPGTRLTVL.

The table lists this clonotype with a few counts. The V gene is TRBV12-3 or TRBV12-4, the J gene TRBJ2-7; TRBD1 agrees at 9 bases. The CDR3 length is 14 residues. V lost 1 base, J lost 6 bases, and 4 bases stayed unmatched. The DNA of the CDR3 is TGTGCCAGCAGTTTAGTCTTGACAGGGGGCGAGCAGTACTTC. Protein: CASSLVLTGGEQYF.

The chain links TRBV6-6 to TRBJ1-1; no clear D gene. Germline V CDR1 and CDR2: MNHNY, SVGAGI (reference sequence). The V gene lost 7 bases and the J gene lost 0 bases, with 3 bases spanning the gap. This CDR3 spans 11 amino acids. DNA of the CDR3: TGTGCCAGCATCGTGAACACTGAAGCTTTCTTT. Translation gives CASIVNTEAFF.

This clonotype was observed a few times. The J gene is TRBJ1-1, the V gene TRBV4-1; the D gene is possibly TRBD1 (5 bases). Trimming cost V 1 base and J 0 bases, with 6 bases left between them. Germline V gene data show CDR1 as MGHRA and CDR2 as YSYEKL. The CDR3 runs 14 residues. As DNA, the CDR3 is TGCGCCAGCAGCCAAGGACAGATGAACACTGAAGCTTTCTTT. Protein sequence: CASSQGQMNTEAFF.

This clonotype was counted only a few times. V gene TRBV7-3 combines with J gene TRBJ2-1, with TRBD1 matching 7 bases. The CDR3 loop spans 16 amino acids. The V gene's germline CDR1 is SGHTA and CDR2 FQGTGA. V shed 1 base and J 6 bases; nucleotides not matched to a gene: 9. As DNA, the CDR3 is TGTGCCAGCAGCTTAAATGTTCGACAGGGTCTCAATGAGCAGTTCTTC. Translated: CASSLNVRQGLNEQFF. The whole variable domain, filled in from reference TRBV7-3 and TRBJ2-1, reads GAGVSQTPSNKVTEKGKYVELRCDPISGHTALYWYRQSLGQGPEFLIYFQGTGAADDSGLPNDRFFAVRPEGSVSTLKIQRTERGDSAVYLCASSLNVRQGLNEQFFGPGTRLTVL.

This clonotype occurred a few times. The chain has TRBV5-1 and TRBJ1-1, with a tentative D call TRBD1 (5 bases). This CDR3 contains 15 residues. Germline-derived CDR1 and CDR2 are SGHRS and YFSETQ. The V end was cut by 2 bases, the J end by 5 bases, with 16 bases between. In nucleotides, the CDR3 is TGCGCCAGCAGCTTTGTGGCAGGGCGACAAACTGAAGCTTTCTTT. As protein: CASSFVAGRQTEAFF. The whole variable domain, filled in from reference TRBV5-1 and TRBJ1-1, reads KAGVTQTPRYLIKTRGQQVTLSCSPISGHRSVSWYQQTPGQGLQFLFEYFSETQRNKGNFPGRFSGRQFSNSRSEMNVSTLELGDSALYLCASSFVAGRQTEAFFGQGTRLTVV.

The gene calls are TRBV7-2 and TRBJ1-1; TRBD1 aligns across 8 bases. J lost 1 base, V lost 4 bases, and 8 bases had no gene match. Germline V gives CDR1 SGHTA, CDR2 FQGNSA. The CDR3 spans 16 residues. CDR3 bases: TGTGCCAGCAGCTCGGGACAGGTGCGAACGAACACTGAAGCTTTCTTT. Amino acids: CASSSGQVRTNTEAFF.

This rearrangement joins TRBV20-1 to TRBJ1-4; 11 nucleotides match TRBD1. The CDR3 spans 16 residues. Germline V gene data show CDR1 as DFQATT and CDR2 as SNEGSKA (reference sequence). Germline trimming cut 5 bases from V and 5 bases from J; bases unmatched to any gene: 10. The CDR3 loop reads CSAAPRTGGENEKLFF. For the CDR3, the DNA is TGCAGTGCTGCCCCGCGGACAGGGGGCGAAAATGAAAAACTGTTTTTT.

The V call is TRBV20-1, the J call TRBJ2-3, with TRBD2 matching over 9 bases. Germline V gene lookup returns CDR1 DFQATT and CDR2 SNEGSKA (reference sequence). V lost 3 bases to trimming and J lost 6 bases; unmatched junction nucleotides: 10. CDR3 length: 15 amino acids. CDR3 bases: TGCAGTGCTAGGCGAGCGGGGGGCCGATGGGATACGCAGTATTTT. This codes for CSARRAGGRWDTQYF.

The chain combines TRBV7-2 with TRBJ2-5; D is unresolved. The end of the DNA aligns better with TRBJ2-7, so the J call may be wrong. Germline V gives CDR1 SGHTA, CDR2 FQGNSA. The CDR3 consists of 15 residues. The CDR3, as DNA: TGTGCCAGCAGCTCCGGCGGCGCCGGCGGTTTCGAGCAGTACTTC. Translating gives CASSSGGAGGFEQYF.

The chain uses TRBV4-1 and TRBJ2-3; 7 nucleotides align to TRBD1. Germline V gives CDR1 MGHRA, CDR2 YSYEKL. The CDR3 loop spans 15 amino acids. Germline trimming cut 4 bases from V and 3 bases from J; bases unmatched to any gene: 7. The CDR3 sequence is CASSLYRGTTDTQYF. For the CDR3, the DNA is TGCGCCAGCAGCCTCTACAGGGGAACGACAGATACGCAGTATTTT.

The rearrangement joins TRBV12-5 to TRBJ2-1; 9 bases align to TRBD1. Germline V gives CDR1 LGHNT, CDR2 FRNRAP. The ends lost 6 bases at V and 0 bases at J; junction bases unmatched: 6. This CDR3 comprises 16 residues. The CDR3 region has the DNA TGTGCTAGTGGGACGAGACAGGGGGGCTCCTACAATGAGCAGTTCTTC. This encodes CASGTRQGGSYNEQFF.

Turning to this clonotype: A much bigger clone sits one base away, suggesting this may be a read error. The CDR3 spells CASSPTGTGDGTQYF. In DNA, the CDR3 is TGTGCCAGCAGCCCGACCGGGACAGGGGACGGTACGCAGTATTTT. This chain joins TRBV11-2 and TRBJ2-3, with 10 positions matching TRBD1. V gave up 5 bases and J gave up 8 bases; unmatched junction bases: 10. The CDR3 runs 15 residues. CDR1 SGHAT and CDR2 FQNNGV come from the germline V gene.

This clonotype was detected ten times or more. Here the CDR3 reads CASRSTDESLFF. CDR3 nucleotides: TGTGCCAGCAGGTCGACGGACGAAAGTCTGTTTTTT. This chain links TRBV6-6 with TRBJ1-4; no firm D call. Trimming took 6 bases from V and 14 from J, leaving 16 bases between them. The CDR3 is 12 residues long. From germline, CDR1 is MNHNY and CDR2 SVGAGI (reference sequence).

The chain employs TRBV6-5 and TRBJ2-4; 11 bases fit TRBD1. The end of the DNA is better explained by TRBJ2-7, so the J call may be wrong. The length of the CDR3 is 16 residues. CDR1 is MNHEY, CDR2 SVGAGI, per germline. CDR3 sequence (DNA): TGTGCCAGCAGTTACGGCGACGGGACAGGGGGTTACGAGCAGTACTTC. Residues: CASSYGDGTGGYEQYF.

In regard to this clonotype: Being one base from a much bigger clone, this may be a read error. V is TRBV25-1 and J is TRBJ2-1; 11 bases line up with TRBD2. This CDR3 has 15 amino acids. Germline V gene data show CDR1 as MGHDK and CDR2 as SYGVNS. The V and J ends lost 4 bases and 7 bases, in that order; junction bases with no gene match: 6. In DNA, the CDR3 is TGTGCCAGCAGTGTAACTAGCGGGGGAGAGAATGAGCAGTTCTTC. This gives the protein CASSVTSGGENEQFF.